What follows describes a single T cell receptor (beta chain). Clones were sequenced by immunoSEQ multiplex PCR, and TCRdb holds only the in-frame ones, with some missing. Of tens of thousands of clones listed, over 75% are singletons. The data were obtained in a study of technical replicates of blood from a handful of donors. The sample was PBMCs. This TCR derives from a human donor in good health. Some clones in this sample may be carry-over from other donors' samples.

For the CDR3, the DNA is TGTGCCAGCAGCTTTGCTGACAGGGGGCCGACGGAGACCCAGTACTTC. Its protein is CASSFADRGPTETQYF. The chain joins TRBV5-5 to TRBJ2-5, with TRBD1 matching 10 bases. The CDR3 covers 16 residues. After removal of 2 bases from V and 5 bases from J, the junction contained 9 bases not matched to a gene. The V gene's germline CDR1 is SGHKS and CDR2 YYEKEE (reference sequence).